This T cell receptor (beta chain) was captured by sequencing in a study of human T cells and chemical hapten exposure (TCRdb year 2021). For context, the study as a whole: For sensitization, 2% DPC in acetone was applied to a roughly 2 cm by roughly 2 cm area of upper inner arm skin. Patch testing was performed on the upper back with Finn chambers containing 0.01% DPC, and the patch tests were scored after 6 days according to International Contact Dermatitis Research Group standards. The patient cohort, mostly female, included alopecia areata with under or over 50% scalp involvement, alopecia totalis and alopecia universalis. Around 29 alopecia patients provided blood for TCR sequencing at one to four time points (pre-sensitization, 2, 6 and 24 weeks). Patients additionally received weekly therapeutic DPC doses to the scalp throughout the approximately 25-week study period. The libraries were sequenced as a pool, and the TCR yield per sample differed mostly because of small variations in library volumes within the pool. Blood was sampled from patients pre-sensitization (week 0) and at 2, 6 and about 24 weeks after DPC sensitization. In alopecia patients, the study followed how the peripheral blood TCR repertoire changed in vivo over primary and secondary sensitization to diphenylcyclopropenone (DPC), a hapten.

Via the germline V gene (reference sequence), CDR1 is SGHKS and CDR2 YYEKEE. Taken from cysteine to phenylalanine, the CDR3 has 15 residues. This entry keeps only the CDR3 DNA: 45 bases, framed from base 1. Trimming takes 4 bases off V and 9 bases off J; junction bases not matched to a gene: 7. What the research found in general, with its limitations: A positive correlation was found between the number of PT1 expanded TCRs and patch test score, with significance reached at thresholds 8, 16 and 32 but not 4. Significantly more large CDR3 similarity clusters were formed by expanded TCRs than by pre-sensitization or healthy control sets, consistent with antigen-driven responses. DPC sensitization did not change how many TCRs were above 1 in 1000 frequency, and no evidence was found of alterations in global repertoire structure. Repeated subsampling changed both the strength of the expansion versus patch-test correlation and the threshold at which that correlation became significant. Alopecia, a presumed autoimmune disease, was present in all patients, so the immune response of the patients might differ from that of healthy individuals.

The library relied on RACE. For sequencing, a NextSeq 500 was employed. During library preparation, unique molecular identifiers were attached to individual cDNA molecules so that TCRs could be counted quantitatively and reproducibly. Each blood RNA sample was used to sequence both TCR alpha and TCR beta chains. The authors processed their data as follows. The median number of TCRs per sample was roughly 98,000, ranging from about 20,000 to 750,000. V, J and CDR3 annotation of the TCR reads was carried out using the Decombinator software suite. To make PS versus PT1 abundance plots, every sample was subsampled to the same number of TCRs (28,000). TCRs were defined as expanded if absent before sensitization and observed at least eight times at the 2-week time point. Through fastp at Q25 and MiXCR, TCRdb rebuilt clones from the public reads, retaining in-frame beta chains. Rows with a matching CDR3 protein are joined into one entry that keeps the most common DNA and genes. What appears here as the V and J calls and clone size reflects TCRdb's work, not the paper's. This sample lists under 85,000 distinct CDR3 sequences; under 13% were detected once. Together, the top ten hold around 6.8% of the sample.

On this clonotype: The clone's antigen remains unknown. Base-call qualities are not available, and no considerably larger clone is one nucleotide away.

Sample time point, as interpreted from the label and publication: patch test 2, 6 weeks after DPC sensitization. Read against the paper, the sample's treatment or condition label means: therapeutic diphenylcyclopropenone sensitization with weekly scalp DPC. Blood at each patch-test visit was drawn before the patch test was applied. Patients were eligible if aged 18 to 70, diagnosed with alopecia and judged suitable for DPC therapy, and pregnant patients were excluded. Unfractionated whole blood was collected in Tempus Blood RNA tubes, and total RNA was extracted from that blood. The sequencing here drew on whole blood, taken in connection with sensitization to the hapten diphenylcyclopropenone (DPC). Recombination joined TRBV5-5 with TRBJ2-1; 13 middle bases align to TRBD2. This sequence was found in a woman in her 50s with alopecia areata. Some clones in this sample may be carry-over from other donors' samples. The CDR3 protein sequence reads: CASSDGLAGVAEQFF. In nucleotides, the sequence is TGTGCCAGCAGCGACGGACTAGCGGGAGTAGCTGAGCAGTTCTTC.